The clone carrying this T cell receptor beta chain was seen at least ten times. Its antigen remains unidentified. Naive CD8 T cells were sorted, and the gate applied was CD8+CD4-CCR7+CD45RA+. This sample was included in a study of molecular identifiers for immune sequencing clone quantification. Study-level points and caveats: Clones that exceeded 20 RNA copies held over 98% of effector molecules, yet under 1% in naive cells.

Each CDR3 protein gets one entry after TCRdb re-called the PCR reads with MiXCR. The table includes a few hundred thousand distinct CDR3 sequences, over 20% detected once. V lost 2 bases and J 2 bases, leaving 11 bases between the germline ends. CDR1 is ENHRY and CDR2 is SYGVKD in the germline V gene. There are 15 residues in the CDR3. J is TRBJ2-3 and V is TRBV10-3, with D tentatively TRBD2 (6 bases). The origin of this receptor is a human donor in good health. Some libraries in this study had Jurkat cell RNA spiked in. The sequenced sample consisted of naive CD8+ T cells from blood, with Jurkat cell RNA spiked in. Stated subset: FACS-sorted CD8+CD4-CCR7+CD45RA+ naive T cells. CDR3 in amino acids: CAISEAGSHTDTQYF. CDR3 sequence (DNA): TGTGCCATCAGTGAGGCGGGGTCCCACACAGATACGCAGTATTTT.